This record concerns one TCR beta chain sequence. This specimen belongs to a study of blood T cell repertoires in COVID-19. Study-wide background: Nucleic acid was either cDNA or gDNA, and it came from T cells, B-cell-depleted T cells, or PBMCs.

Germline V gene data show CDR1 as SGHRS and CDR2 as YFSETQ. The junction had 8 bases not matched to a gene; V was cut back by 2 bases and J by 4 bases. The CDR3 runs 18 residues. Clinical histories supplied by participants themselves formed the basis of cohort assignment. Methods used by the authors: Amplification of reference gene primers was used by the study to estimate nucleated cell counts. TCRdb's table, derived via immunoSEQ multiplex PCR, lists solely in-frame clones and lacks some. D and trimming come from the DNA, and the V and J calls and clone size come from that table. The repertoire holds approximately 210,000 clones, with 65% to 90% as singletons.

The TCR sequence derives from a woman aged 45-59 years with acute COVID-19. What was sequenced was PBMCs or T cells enriched from blood (not recorded which). The rearrangement uses TRBV5-1 and TRBJ2-2; 13 bases are shared with TRBD2. The CDR3 DNA follows: TGCGCCAGCAGCTTCGGATGGACTAGCGGGAGTGGCACCGGGGAGCTGTTTTTT. This codes for CASSFGWTSGSGTGELFF.